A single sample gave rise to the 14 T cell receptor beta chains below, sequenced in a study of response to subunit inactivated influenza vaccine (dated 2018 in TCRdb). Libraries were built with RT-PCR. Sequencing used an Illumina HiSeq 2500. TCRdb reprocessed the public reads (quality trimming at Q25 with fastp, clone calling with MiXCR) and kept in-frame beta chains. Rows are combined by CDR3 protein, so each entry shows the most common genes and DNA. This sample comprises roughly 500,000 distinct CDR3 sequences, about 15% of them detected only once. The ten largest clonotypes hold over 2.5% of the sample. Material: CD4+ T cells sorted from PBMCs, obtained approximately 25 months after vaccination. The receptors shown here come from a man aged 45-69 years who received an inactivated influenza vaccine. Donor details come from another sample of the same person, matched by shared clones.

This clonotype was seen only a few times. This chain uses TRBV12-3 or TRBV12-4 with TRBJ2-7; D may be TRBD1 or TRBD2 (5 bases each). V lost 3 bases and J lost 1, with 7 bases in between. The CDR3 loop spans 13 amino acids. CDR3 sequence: CASSLWGSYEQYF. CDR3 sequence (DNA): TGTGCCAGCAGTTTGTGGGGGTCCTACGAGCAGTACTTC.

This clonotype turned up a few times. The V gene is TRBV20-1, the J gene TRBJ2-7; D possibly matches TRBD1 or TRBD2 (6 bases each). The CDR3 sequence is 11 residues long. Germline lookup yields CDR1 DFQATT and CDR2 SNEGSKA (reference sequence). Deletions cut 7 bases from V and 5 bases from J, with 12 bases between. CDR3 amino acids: CSVYGGDEQYF. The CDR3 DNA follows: TGCAGTGTCTACGGGGGCGACGAGCAGTACTTC.

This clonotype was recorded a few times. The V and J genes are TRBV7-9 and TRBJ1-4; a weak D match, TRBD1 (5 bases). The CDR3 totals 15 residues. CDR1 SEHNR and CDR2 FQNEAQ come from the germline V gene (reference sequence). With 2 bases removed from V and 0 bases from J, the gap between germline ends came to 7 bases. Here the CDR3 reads CASSLSGSTNEKLFF. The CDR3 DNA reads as TGTGCCAGCAGCTTATCAGGGTCAACTAATGAAAAACTGTTTTTT.

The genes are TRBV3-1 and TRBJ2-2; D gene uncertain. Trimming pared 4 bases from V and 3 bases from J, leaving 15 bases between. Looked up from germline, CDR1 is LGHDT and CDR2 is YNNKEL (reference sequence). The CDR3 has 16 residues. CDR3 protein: CASSLRSGYDTGELFF. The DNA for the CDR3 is TGTGCCAGCAGCCTTCGGTCGGGCTATGACACCGGGGAGCTGTTTTTT.

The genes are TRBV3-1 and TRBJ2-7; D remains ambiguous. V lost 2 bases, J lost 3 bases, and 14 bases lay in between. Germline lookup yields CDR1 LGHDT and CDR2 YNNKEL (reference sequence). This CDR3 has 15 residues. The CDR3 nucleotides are TGTGCCAGCAGCCAACTTTTTACACCTAACTACGAGCAGTACTTC. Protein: CASSQLFTPNYEQYF.

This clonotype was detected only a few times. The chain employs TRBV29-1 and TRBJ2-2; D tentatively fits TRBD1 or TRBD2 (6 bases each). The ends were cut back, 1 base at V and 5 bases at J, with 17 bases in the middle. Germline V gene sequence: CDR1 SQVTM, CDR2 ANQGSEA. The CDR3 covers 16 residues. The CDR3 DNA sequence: TGCAGCGTTGAAGGGGGGGCCCTCGGGCCTACCGGGGAGCTGTTTTTT. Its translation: CSVEGGALGPTGELFF.

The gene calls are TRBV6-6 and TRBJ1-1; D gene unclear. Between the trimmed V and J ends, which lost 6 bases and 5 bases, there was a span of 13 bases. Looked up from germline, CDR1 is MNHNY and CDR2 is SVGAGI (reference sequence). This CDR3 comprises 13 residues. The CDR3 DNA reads TGTGCCAGCAGCCTTACCTGGCAAACTGAAGCTTTCTTT. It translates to CASSLTWQTEAFF.

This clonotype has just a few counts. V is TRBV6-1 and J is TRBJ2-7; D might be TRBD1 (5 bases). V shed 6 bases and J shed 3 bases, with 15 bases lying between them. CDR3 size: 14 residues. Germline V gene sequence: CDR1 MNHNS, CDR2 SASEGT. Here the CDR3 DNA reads TGTGCCAGCAGCTCCCCCCTGGGGCTCTACGAGCAGTACTTC. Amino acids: CASSSPLGLYEQYF.

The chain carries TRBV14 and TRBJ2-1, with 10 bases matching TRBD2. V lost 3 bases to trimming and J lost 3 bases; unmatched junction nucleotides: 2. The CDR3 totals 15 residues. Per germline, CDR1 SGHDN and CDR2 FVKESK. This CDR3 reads CASSHVAGGYNEQFF. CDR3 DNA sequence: TGTGCCAGCAGCCACGTAGCGGGGGGCTACAATGAGCAGTTCTTC.

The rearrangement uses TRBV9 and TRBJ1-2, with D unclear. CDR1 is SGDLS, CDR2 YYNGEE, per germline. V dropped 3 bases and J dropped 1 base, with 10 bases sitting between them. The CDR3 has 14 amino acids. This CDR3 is CASSAGGFNYGYTF. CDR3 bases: TGTGCCAGCAGCGCCGGAGGCTTTAACTATGGCTACACCTTC.

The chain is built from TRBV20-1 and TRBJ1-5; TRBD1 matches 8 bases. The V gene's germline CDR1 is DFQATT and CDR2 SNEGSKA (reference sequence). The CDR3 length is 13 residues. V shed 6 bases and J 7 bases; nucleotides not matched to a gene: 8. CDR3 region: CSAAATGGQPQHF. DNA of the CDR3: TGCAGTGCCGCGGCAACAGGGGGGCAGCCCCAGCATTTT.

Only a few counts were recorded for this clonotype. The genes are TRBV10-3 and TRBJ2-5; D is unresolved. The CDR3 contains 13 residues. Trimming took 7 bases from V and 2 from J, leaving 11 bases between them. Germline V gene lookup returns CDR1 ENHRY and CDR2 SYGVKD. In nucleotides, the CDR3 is TGTGCCATCAACCAGAGAGAGCAAGAGACCCAGTACTTC. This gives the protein CAINQREQETQYF.

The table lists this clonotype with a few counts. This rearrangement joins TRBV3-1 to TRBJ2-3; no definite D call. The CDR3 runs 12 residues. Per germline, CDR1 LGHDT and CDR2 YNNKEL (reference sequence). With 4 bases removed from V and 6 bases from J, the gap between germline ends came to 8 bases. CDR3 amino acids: CASSRPKDTQYF. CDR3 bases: TGTGCCAGCAGCCGACCCAAGGATACGCAGTATTTT.

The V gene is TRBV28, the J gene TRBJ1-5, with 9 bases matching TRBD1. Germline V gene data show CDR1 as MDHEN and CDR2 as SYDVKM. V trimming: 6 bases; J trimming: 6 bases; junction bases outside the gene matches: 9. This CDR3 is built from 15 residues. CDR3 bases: TGTGCCAGCAGCCTAGATACAGGGGGCTTTCAGCCCCAGCATTTT. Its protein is CASSLDTGGFQPQHF.